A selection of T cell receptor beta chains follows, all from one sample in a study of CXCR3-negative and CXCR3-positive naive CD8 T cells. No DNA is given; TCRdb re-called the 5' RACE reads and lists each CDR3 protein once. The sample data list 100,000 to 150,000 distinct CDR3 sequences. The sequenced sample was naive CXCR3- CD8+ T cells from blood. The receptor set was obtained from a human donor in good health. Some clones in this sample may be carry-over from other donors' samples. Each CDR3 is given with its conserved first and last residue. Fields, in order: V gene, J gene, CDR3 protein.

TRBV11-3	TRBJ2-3	CASSLQTGRDTQYF
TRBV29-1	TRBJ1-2	CSVESVYGYTF
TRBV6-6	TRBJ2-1	CASSDKDWGNEQFF
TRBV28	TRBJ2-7	CASSLSGIGEQYF
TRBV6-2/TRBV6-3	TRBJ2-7	CASSYAGPSFEQYF
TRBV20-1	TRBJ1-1	CSAPDRVNTEAFF
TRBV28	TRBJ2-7	CASSFPLEGGEQYF
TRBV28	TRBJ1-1	CASRINPPGSNTEAFF
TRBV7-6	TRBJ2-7	CASSTLAPYEQYF
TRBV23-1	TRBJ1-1	CASSHRAEAFF
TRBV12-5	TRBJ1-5	CASGLVWDQPQHF
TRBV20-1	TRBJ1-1	CSASSAGVNTEAFF
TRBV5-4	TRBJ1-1	CASSLSGGEAFF
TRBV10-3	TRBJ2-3	CAISENIESTDTQYF
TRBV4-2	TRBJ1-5	CASSPQGIANQPQHF
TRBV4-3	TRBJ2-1	CASSQTSGGFNEQFF